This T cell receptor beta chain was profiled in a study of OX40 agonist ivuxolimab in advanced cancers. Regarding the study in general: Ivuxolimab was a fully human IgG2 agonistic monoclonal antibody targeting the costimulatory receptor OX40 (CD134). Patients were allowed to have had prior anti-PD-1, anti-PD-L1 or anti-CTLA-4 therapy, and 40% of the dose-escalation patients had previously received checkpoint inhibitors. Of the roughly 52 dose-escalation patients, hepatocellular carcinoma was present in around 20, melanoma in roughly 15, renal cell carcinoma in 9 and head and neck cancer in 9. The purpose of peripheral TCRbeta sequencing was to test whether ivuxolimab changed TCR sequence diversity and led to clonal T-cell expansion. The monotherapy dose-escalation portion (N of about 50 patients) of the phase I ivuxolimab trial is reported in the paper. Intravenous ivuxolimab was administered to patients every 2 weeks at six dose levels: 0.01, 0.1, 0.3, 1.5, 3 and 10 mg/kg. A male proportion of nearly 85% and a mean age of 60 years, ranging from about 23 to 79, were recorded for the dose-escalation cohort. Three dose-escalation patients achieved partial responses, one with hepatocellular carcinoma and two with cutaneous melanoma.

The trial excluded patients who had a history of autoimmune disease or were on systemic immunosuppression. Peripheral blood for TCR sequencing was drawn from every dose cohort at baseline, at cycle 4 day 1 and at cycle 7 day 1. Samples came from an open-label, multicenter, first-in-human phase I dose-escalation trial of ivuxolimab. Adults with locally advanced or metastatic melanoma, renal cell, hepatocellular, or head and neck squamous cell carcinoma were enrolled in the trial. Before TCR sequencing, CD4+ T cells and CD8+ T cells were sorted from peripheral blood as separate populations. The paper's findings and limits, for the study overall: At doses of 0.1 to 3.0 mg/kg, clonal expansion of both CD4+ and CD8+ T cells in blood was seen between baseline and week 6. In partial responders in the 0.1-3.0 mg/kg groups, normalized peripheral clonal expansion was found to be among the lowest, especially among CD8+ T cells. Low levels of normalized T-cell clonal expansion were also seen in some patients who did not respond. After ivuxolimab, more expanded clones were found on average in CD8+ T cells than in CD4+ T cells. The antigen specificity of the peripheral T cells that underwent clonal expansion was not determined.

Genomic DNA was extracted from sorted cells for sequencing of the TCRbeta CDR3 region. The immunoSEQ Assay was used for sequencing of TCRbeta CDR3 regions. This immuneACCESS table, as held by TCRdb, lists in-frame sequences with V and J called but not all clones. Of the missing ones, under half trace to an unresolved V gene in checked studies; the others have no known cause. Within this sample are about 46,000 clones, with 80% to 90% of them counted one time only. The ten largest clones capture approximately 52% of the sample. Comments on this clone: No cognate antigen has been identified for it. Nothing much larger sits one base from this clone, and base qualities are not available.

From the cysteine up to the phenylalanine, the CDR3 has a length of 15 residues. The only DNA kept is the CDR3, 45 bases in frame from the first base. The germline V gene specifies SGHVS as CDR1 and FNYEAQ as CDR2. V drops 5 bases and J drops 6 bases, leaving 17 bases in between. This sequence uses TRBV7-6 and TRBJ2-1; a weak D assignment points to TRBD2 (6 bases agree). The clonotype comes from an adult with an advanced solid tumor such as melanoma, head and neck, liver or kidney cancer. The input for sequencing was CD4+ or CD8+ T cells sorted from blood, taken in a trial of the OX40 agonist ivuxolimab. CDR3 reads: CASSTLALAGNEQFF. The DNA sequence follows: TGTGCCAGCAGCACCCTCGCACTAGCAGGCAATGAGCAGTTCTTC. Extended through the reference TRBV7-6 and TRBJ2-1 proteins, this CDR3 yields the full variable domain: GAGVSQSPRYKVTKRGQDVALRCDPISGHVSLYWYRQALGQGPEFLTYFNYEAQQDKSGLPNDRFSAERPEGSISTLTIQRTEQRDSAMYRCASSTLALAGNEQFFGPGTRLTVL.